This record concerns one TCR beta chain sequence. The data were obtained in a study of technical replicates of blood from a few donors. The table came from immunoSEQ multiplex PCR; TCRdb's copy has only in-frame clones and leaves some out. The sample records about 100,000 clones, 96% being singletons. Germline assignment: CDR1 ENHRY and CDR2 SYGVKD. After removal of 5 bases from V and 3 bases from J, the junction contained 5 bases not matched to a gene. CDR3 size: 15 residues. Sequenced sample: T cells isolated from PBMCs. The rearrangement links TRBV10-3 to TRBJ2-7; 12 bases fit TRBD2. The TCR originated in a human donor in good health. The CDR3 loop is CAISFTSGRSYEQYF. The CDR3 DNA follows: TGTGCCATCAGTTTTACTAGCGGGAGGAGCTACGAGCAGTACTTC.